This T cell receptor (beta chain) was identified during a study of technical replicates of blood from a few donors. Using immunoSEQ multiplex PCR, the repertoire was profiled, and TCRdb retains in-frame clones only, with some absent. The sample lists about 70,000 clones, more than 90% occurring once. The CDR3 is made up of 14 amino acids. Per the germline V gene, CDR1 is LNHDA and CDR2 is SQIVND (reference sequence). Trimming removed 5 bases from V and 5 bases from J; junction bases left unmatched: 5. The TCR sequence derives from a human donor in good health. This chain links TRBV19 with TRBJ2-5; 10 bases fit TRBD2. The sequenced sample consisted of T cells isolated from PBMCs. Here the CDR3 reads CASSSGLASETQYF. CDR3 nucleotide sequence: TGTGCCAGTAGTTCGGGACTAGCGAGCGAGACCCAGTACTTC.